The TCR beta chain under discussion was sequenced for a study of type 1 and type 2 diabetes patients. Study-wide background: Donors were type 1 diabetes, type 2 diabetes, or nondiabetic controls.

This CDR3 region has 14 residues. Germline lookup yields CDR1 MNHNY and CDR2 SVGAGI (reference sequence). Trimming cost V 2 bases and J 2 bases, with 10 bases left between them. This clonotype was observed a few times. PCR was run on genomic DNA. Amplification of the beta chain CDR3 used 30 forward and 13 reverse multiplex primers. One entry per CDR3 protein, called by TCRdb with MiXCR from the multiplex PCR reads. In the table there are some 250,000 distinct CDR3 sequences, 47% of which are singletons. The chain joins TRBV6-6 to TRBJ2-7, with D hard to call. The material sequenced was peripheral blood mononuclear cells (PBMCs). The sequence was obtained from a man younger than 35 with type 2 diabetes. The CDR3: CASSYGPSTYEQYF. DNA for the CDR3: TGTGCCAGCAGTTACGGTCCTAGTACCTACGAGCAGTACTTC.